This TCR beta chain was captured by sequencing in a study of Ad26.COV2.S vaccination and SARS-CoV-2 variants. Data came from immunoSEQ multiplex PCR; TCRdb stores just in-frame clones and leaves some out. The table includes under 250,000 clones, roughly 87% detected once. Concerning this clone itself: The same CDR3 arises from other DNA sequences in this sample as well.

Treatment in this sample: 15 to 20 received Ad26.COV2.S at low or high dose, single or two shots; about 5 received placebo; per-sample allocation not given. Specimen acquisition occurred on day 63 following the initial vaccine or placebo injection. An adult of 18-55 years in Boston served as donor. Its platform was an Ad26 vector, and its expressed antigen was Wuhan-strain SARS-CoV-2 spike. The ends were cut back, 3 bases at V and 5 bases at J, with 4 bases in the middle. In germline, CDR1 is DFQATT, CDR2 SNEGSKA (reference sequence). The CDR3 covers 10 residues. The sequence was obtained from a person aged 18-60 years who received the Ad26.COV2.S COVID-19 vaccine or a placebo. Sequenced here: peripheral blood, sampled in a trial of Ad26.COV2.S vaccine versus placebo. V is TRBV20-1 and J is TRBJ1-2; D is unresolved. Written as DNA, the CDR3 is TGCAGTGCTAGGGCATATGGCTACACCTTC. Its translation is CSARAYGYTF.